This TCR beta chain was profiled in a study of T cell repertoires in cytomegalovirus infection. Regarding this clonotype: The antigen is unknown.

One entry per CDR3 protein, called by TCRdb with MiXCR from the reads. The data contain approximately 340,000 distinct CDR3 sequences, just under 30% of them singletons. The V gene's germline CDR1 is SGHNT and CDR2 YENEEA. V was clipped by 5 bases and J by 1 base; unmatched bases: 11. The CDR3 length is 17 residues. The receptor was isolated from a human donor in good health (CMV status not recorded). Some clones in this sample may be carry-over from other donors' samples. The V call is TRBV11-3, the J call TRBJ1-5, with 7 bases that match TRBD1. The sample consisted of cultured PBMCs, taken from culture after CMV antigen stimulation. The CDR3 DNA reads TGTGCCAGCAGCCCCGGACAGGCGCTGGGGAGCAATCAGCCCCAGCATTTT. It specifies CASSPGQALGSNQPQHF.